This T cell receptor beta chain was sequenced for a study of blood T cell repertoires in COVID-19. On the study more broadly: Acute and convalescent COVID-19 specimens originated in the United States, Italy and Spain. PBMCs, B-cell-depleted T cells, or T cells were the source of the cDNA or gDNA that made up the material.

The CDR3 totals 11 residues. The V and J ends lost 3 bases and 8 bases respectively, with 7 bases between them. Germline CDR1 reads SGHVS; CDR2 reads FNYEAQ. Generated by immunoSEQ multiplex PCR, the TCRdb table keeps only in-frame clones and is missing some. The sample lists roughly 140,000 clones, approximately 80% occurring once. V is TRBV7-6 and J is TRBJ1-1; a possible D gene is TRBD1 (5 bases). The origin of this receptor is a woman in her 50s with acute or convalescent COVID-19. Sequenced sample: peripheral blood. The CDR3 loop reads CASSLGGEAFF. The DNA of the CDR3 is TGTGCCAGCAGCTTGGGGGGGGAAGCTTTCTTT.